This T cell receptor (beta chain) was found in a study of cytomegalovirus exposure and HLA in healthy donors. Study context: Among about 179 million T cells, an earlier analysis found about 100 million unique TCR beta sequences. Study-wide results and limits: In a later analysis, donors in an Asian-associated ancestry cluster reportedly had fewer N-insertions in productive TCRs than the cohort mean. The classifier, whose performance was assessed in both the original and validation cohorts, reportedly diagnosed cytomegalovirus status with high specificity and sensitivity.

The germline V and J ends were trimmed by 2 bases and 4 bases, with 5 bases remaining between them. Per the germline V gene, CDR1 is SGHDT and CDR2 is YYEEEE. This CDR3 region has 12 residues. Regarding donors, all were healthy bone marrow donors. As concerns this clone: Its matching antigen is unknown.

The PCR used 60 Vbeta and 13 Jbeta primers. Measured with immunoSEQ multiplex PCR; TCRdb has only the in-frame clones, and not every one. The data contain about 140,000 clones, about 80% of them seen just once; the ten biggest clones take up approximately 9.7%. The source of this sequence is an older woman in good health and CMV-seropositive. Sequencing input: PBMCs. V is TRBV5-6 and J is TRBJ2-3; D gene unclear. The DNA of the CDR3 is TGTGCCAGCAGCTTCCTCTCAGATACGCAGTATTTT. Protein product: CASSFLSDTQYF.